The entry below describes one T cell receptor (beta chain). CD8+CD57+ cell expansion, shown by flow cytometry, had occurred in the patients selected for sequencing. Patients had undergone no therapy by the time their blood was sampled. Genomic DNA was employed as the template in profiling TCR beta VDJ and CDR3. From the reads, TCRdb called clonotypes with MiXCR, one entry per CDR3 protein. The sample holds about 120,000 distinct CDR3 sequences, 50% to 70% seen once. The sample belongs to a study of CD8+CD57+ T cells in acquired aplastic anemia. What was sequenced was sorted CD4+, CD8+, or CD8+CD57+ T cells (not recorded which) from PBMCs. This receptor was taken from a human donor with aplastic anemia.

This CDR3 is CASSVYSGYYTF. The CDR3 coding sequence is TGTGCCAGCAGTGTATACAGTGGGTACTACACCTTC. The chain carries TRBV2 and TRBJ1-2; no reliable D call. CDR3 length: 12 residues. Looked up from germline, CDR1 is SNHLY and CDR2 is FYNNEI. Trimming took off 4 bases at V and 10 bases at J, with 13 bases between the two ends. Full variable domain (missing parts from reference TRBV2 and TRBJ1-2): EPEVTQTPSHQVTQMGQEVILRCVPISNHLYFYWYRQILGQKVEFLVSFYNNEISEKSEIFDDQFSVERPDGSNFTLKIRSTKLEDSAMYFCASSVYSGYYTFGSGTRLTVV.